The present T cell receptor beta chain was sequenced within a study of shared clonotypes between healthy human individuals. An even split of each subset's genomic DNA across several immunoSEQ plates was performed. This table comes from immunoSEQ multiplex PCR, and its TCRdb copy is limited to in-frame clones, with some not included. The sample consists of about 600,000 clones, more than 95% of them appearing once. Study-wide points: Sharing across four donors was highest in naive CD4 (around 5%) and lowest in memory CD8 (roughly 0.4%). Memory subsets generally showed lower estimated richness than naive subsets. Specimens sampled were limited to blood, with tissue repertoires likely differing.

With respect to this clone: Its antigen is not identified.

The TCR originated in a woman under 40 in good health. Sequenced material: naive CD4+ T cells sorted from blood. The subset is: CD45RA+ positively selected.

CDR3 in amino acids: CASSRDYNYEQYF. The CDR3 DNA reads as TGTGCCAGCAGTCGGGACTACAACTACGAGCAGTACTTC. The chain links TRBV27 to TRBJ2-7; 7 nucleotides agree with TRBD2. Per germline, CDR1 MNHEY and CDR2 SMNVEV (reference sequence). V shed 5 bases and J 3 bases; nucleotides not matched to a gene: 4. The CDR3 runs to 13 residues.